Listed below are T cell receptor beta chains from one sample, sequenced in a study of blood T cell repertoires in COVID-19. Repertoires were generated with immunoSEQ multiplex PCR, while TCRdb's copy carries only in-frame clones and drops some. Seen here are over 70,000 clones, more than 60% observed once, and the top ten hold about half. Sequencing was carried out using peripheral blood. The receptors shown here come from a human donor in a cohort sampled during active COVID-19. Each CDR3 is given with its conserved first and last residue. The D gene is left open where the match is weak. The size of a clone is reported for some rows only, either as once, few or many, or as a class for expanded clones.

cdr3_aa	cdr3_nt	d_call	j_call	v_call	clone_size
CASSQVRDSEAFF	TGCGCCAGCAGCCAAGTTCGGGACAGTGAAGCTTTCTTT	TRBD1	TRBJ1-1	TRBV4-3	.
CASSLGAGVTEAFF	TGTGCCAGCAGCTTAGGGGCCGGCGTCACTGAAGCTTTCTTT	.	TRBJ1-1	TRBV7-2	.
CASSTLDSKLFF	TGTGCCAGTAGTACACTTGACAGTAAACTGTTTTTT	.	TRBJ1-4	TRBV19	.
CASSVTGVDEKLFF	TGTGCCAGTAGTGTCACAGGGGTGGATGAAAAACTGTTTTTT	TRBD1	TRBJ1-4	TRBV19	.
CASSQKTGGPYTEAFF	TGCGCCAGCAGCCAAAAGACAGGGGGCCCGTACACTGAAGCTTTCTTT	TRBD1	TRBJ1-1	TRBV4-3	.
CASRSRDLGAYNEQFF	TGTGCCAGCAGATCCCGGGACTTAGGGGCCTACAATGAGCAGTTCTTC	.	TRBJ2-1	TRBV27	.
CASTAGHGYTF	TGTGCCAGCACTGCGGGGCATGGCTACACCTTC	.	TRBJ1-2	TRBV28	.
CASKTQGYSTEAFF	TGTGCCAGCAAAACTCAGGGTTATAGCACTGAAGCTTTCTTT	.	TRBJ1-1	TRBV7-2	.
CAISPGGTSNQPQHF	TGTGCCATCAGCCCAGGGGGGACTAGCAATCAGCCCCAGCATTTT	TRBD1	TRBJ1-5	TRBV10-3	.
CSVARGREQYF	TGCAGCGTCGCGCGGGGTCGCGAGCAGTACTTC	.	TRBJ2-7	TRBV29-1	.
CASSLAPRAGDEQYF	TGTGCCAGCAGCTTAGCTCCCAGAGCGGGAGACGAGCAGTACTTC	TRBD2	TRBJ2-7	TRBV7-8	.
CASSLALGSEQYF	TGTGCCAGCAGCTTAGCTTTGGGGAGCGAGCAGTACTTC	.	TRBJ2-7	TRBV7-2	.
CSLQGARGYTF	TGCAGCCTCCAGGGGGCTCGTGGCTACACCTTC	TRBD1	TRBJ1-2	TRBV29-1	.
CASTLSSGANVLTF	TGTGCCAGCACCCTTTCCTCTGGGGCCAACGTCCTGACTTTC	.	TRBJ2-6	TRBV7-9	.
CASSPTTGGARVGEKLFF	TGCGCCAGCAGCCCTACGACAGGGGGCGCGAGGGTTGGGGAAAAACTGTTTTTT	TRBD1	TRBJ1-4	TRBV4-3	few
CASSFIAPSEQYF	TGTGCCAGCAGTTTCATAGCCCCTAGCGAGCAGTACTTC	.	TRBJ2-7	TRBV28	.
CASSYRQGTYEQYF	TGTGCCAGCAGTTACCGACAGGGTACCTACGAGCAGTACTTC	TRBD1	TRBJ2-7	TRBV28	.
CAWSRGAGEKLFF	TGTGCCTGGAGTCGGGGGGCGGGTGAAAAACTGTTTTTT	.	TRBJ1-4	TRBV30	.
CASYAASGSADTQYF	TGTGCCAGCTATGCGGCTAGCGGGTCGGCAGATACGCAGTATTTT	TRBD2	TRBJ2-3	TRBV2	.
CASSIEHRGYEQYF	TGTGCCAGTAGTATAGAGCACAGGGGCTACGAGCAGTACTTC	TRBD1	TRBJ2-7	TRBV19	.
CASSLLAGVYNEQFF	TGTGCCAGCAGCCTTCTAGCGGGGGTATACAATGAGCAGTTCTTC	TRBD2	TRBJ2-1	TRBV7-9	.
CASSTVANSPLHF	TGTGCCAGCAGCACGGTCGCGAATTCACCCCTCCACTTT	.	TRBJ1-6	TRBV5-6	once
CASSTKGLAGGPYLMDTQYF	TGTGCCAGCAGCACCAAGGGACTAGCGGGAGGGCCGTATCTCATGGATACGCAGTATTTT	TRBD2	TRBJ2-3	TRBV28	.
CASCDRAGQPQHF	TGTGCCAGCTGCGACAGGGCAGGCCAGCCCCAGCATTTT	TRBD1	TRBJ1-5	TRBV28	.
CASRDRAATEAFF	TGTGCCAGCAGGGACAGGGCGGCGACTGAAGCTTTCTTT	TRBD1	TRBJ1-1	TRBV6-5	.
CASSQGLAGTSTDTQYF	TGCGCCAGCAGCCAGGGACTAGCGGGTACGAGCACAGATACGCAGTATTTT	TRBD2	TRBJ2-3	TRBV4-3	few
CASTPRVGKANQPQHF	TGTGCCAGCACTCCCAGGGTGGGCAAGGCCAATCAGCCCCAGCATTTT	.	TRBJ1-5	TRBV28	.
CASSQAGSVTSTDTQYF	TGCGCCAGCAGCCAGGCGGGTAGCGTTACTAGCACAGATACGCAGTATTTT	.	TRBJ2-3	TRBV4-1	.
CASARSTTGELFF	TGCGCCAGCGCACGTAGTACCACCGGGGAGCTGTTTTTT	.	TRBJ2-2	TRBV10-2	.
CASSELGSYNEQFF	TGCGCCAGCAGTGAACTAGGGTCCTACAATGAGCAGTTCTTC	.	TRBJ2-1	TRBV10-2	.
CASTRQGIWETQYF	TGTGCCAGCACTCGACAGGGGATTTGGGAGACCCAGTACTTC	TRBD1	TRBJ2-5	TRBV2	.
CASSAGRDSASTDTQYF	TGTGCCAGCAGCGCCGGACGGGACTCGGCTAGCACAGATACGCAGTATTTT	.	TRBJ2-3	TRBV5-8	.
CSARTGGGYTEAFF	TGCAGCGCCCGGACAGGGGGCGGTTACACTGAAGCTTTCTTT	TRBD1	TRBJ1-1	TRBV29-1	.
CASSPTPGGADTQYF	TGTGCCAGCAGCCCCACCCCGGGAGGGGCAGATACGCAGTATTTT	TRBD2	TRBJ2-3	TRBV7-6	.
CASSWGRDKKRDEQYF	TGTGCCAGCAGCTGGGGCCGGGACAAAAAAAGGGACGAGCAGTACTTC	.	TRBJ2-7	TRBV5-5	.
CASSGRVVGYGYTF	TGTGCCAGCAGCGGCAGGGTTGTGGGCTATGGCTACACCTTC	.	TRBJ1-2	TRBV9	once
CASSSGLRWGGAFF	TGTGCCAGCAGTTCGGGACTCAGATGGGGGGGAGCTTTCTTT	.	TRBJ1-1	TRBV6-5	once
CASSLRSSNQPQHF	TGTGCCAGCAGTTTACGGTCCAGCAATCAGCCCCAGCATTTT	.	TRBJ1-5	TRBV6-5	.
CAWRRGPGGAFF	TGTGCCTGGAGGCGAGGGCCTGGTGGGGCTTTCTTT	.	TRBJ1-1	TRBV30	.
CASSAKHEQYF	TGTGCCAGCAGCGCCAAGCACGAGCAGTACTTC	.	TRBJ2-7	TRBV7-8	.
CSASDRDRRTYEQYF	TGCAGTGCTAGTGACCGGGACAGGAGAACCTACGAGCAGTACTTC	TRBD1	TRBJ2-7	TRBV20-1	many
CASSRTGLYGYTF	TGTGCCAGTAGTCGGACAGGGCTTTATGGCTACACCTTC	TRBD1	TRBJ1-2	TRBV19	.
CASSQGPLNRGTDTGELFF	TGCGCCAGCAGCCAGGGACCGCTCAACCGGGGGACGGACACCGGGGAGCTGTTTTTT	.	TRBJ2-2	TRBV4-1	.
CASSLGGTGSDTQYF	TGTGCCAGCAGCTTAGGAGGGACAGGTTCAGATACGCAGTATTTT	TRBD1	TRBJ2-3	TRBV7-9	.
CASSRGDRKLYGYTF	TGTGCCAGCAGCCGCGGCGACAGAAAACTCTATGGCTACACCTTC	.	TRBJ1-2	TRBV27	few
CASSQELATGANVLTF	TGTGCCAGCAGCCAAGAACTAGCGACTGGGGCCAACGTCCTGACTTTC	TRBD2	TRBJ2-6	TRBV3-1/TRBV3-2	.
CASSSGQGNTIYF	TGTGCCAGCAGCTCCGGACAGGGAAACACCATATATTTT	.	TRBJ1-3	TRBV7-8	.
CASSTSGYNEQFF	TGCGCCAGCAGCACTAGCGGTTACAATGAGCAGTTCTTC	TRBD2	TRBJ2-1	TRBV23-1	.
CSVPAQGAGNEQFF	TGCAGCGTTCCCGCACAGGGGGCAGGTAATGAGCAGTTCTTC	TRBD1	TRBJ2-1	TRBV29-1	.
CASRRGAESYGYTF	TGTGCCAGCAGGCGGGGGGCGGAGAGCTATGGCTACACCTTC	.	TRBJ1-2	TRBV27	.
CASSLYDGSTRFF	TGTGCCAGCAGTTTATATGACGGGAGCACTCGGTTCTTC	.	TRBJ2-1	TRBV28	.
CGVQGAKNIQYF	TGTGGGGTACAGGGAGCCAAAAACATTCAGTACTTC	.	TRBJ2-4	TRBV3-1/TRBV3-2	few
CASSLGFGAFSTNEKLFF	TGTGCCAGCAGCTTAGGGTTTGGAGCATTCTCAACTAATGAAAAACTGTTTTTT	.	TRBJ1-4	TRBV7-8	.
CASSLVPLAGNYEQYF	TGTGCCAGCAGCTTAGTACCCCTAGCGGGAAACTACGAGCAGTACTTC	TRBD2	TRBJ2-7	TRBV7-2	.
CASSPRLAGGPYEQYF	TGTGCCAGCAGCCCCCGACTAGCGGGAGGGCCGTACGAGCAGTACTTC	TRBD2	TRBJ2-7	TRBV7-2	.